The clone carrying this TCR beta chain was recorded once. Its antigen remains unknown. The method was immunoSEQ multiplex PCR; TCRdb's version includes in-frame clones alone and lacks a portion of them. The table includes 150,000 to 170,000 clones, 90% detected once. This specimen belongs to a study of T cell responses to AZD1222 COVID-19 vaccine. General study findings and limits: Donors were largely white British and mainly female; clonal diversity was possibly underestimated. Across spike, vaccine-associated CD4 TCRs were found, dominant at 160-218 and 743-854.

The CDR3 is made up of 15 amino acids. Per germline, CDR1 SGDLS and CDR2 YYNGEE. V lost 6 bases and J lost 6, with 20 bases in between. The TCR originated in an adult in good health. The starting material was peripheral blood, obtained on day 0 of AZD1222 vaccination. The chain combines TRBV9 with TRBJ2-3; weak D call: TRBD2 (5 bases). In nucleotides, the CDR3 is TGTGCCAGCACCCTACACCCACGAGCGGCGGATACGCAGTATTTT. Its protein is CASTLHPRAADTQYF.